This T cell receptor beta chain appears in the sequencing data of a study of glioma-infiltrating T cells. The V end lost 2 bases, the J end lost 7 bases, and 12 bases lay between the germline ends. The CDR3 runs to 13 residues. Germline loops: CDR1 SGHTA, CDR2 FQGNSA. This clonotype was counted at least ten times. Antigen unknown. Using RNA template, CDR3s of TCR alpha and beta were amplified with iRepertoire arm-PCR. One-step reverse transcription and amplification started from about 100-400 ng of tissue mRNA or PBMC total RNA. Each CDR3 protein gets one entry after TCRdb re-called the multiplex PCR reads with MiXCR. The data hold some 160,000 distinct CDR3 sequences, with about 40% observed a single time. General study results and limits: CDR3 overlap between tissue and blood was very small. Non-neoplastic patients had below-expected tissue-blood divergence, while all gliomas exceeded expectation.

This chain joins TRBV7-2 and TRBJ2-7; D is undetermined. Sequencing input: glioma tissue, nonneoplastic brain tissue, or PBMCs (not recorded which). The sequence derives from a human donor with low-grade glioma or glioblastoma, undergoing nonglioma brain surgery, or in good health (not recorded which). The CDR3 bases are TGTGCCAGCAGCTTAAACGGGCGGCCTGAGCAGTACTTC. It translates to CASSLNGRPEQYF.